The T cell receptor beta chain described here comes from a study of cytomegalovirus exposure and HLA in healthy donors. General study points: TCR clusters originating in the first cohort tended to co-occur in the roughly 130 validation repertoires, according to a later analysis. Reported results showed that the classifier diagnosed cytomegalovirus status with high specificity and sensitivity.

With respect to this clone: Its target is not known.

Profiled with immunoSEQ multiplex PCR; TCRdb holds only in-frame clones, not every one. The table includes some 150,000 clones, approximately 90% detected once. The CDR3 runs to 13 residues. CDR1 is SNHLY and CDR2 is FYNNEI in the germline V gene. The ends were cut back, 3 bases at V and 8 bases at J, with 13 bases in the middle. The clonotype originates from a woman aged 25 to 39 in good health and CMV-seronegative. The sequencing input was PBMCs. The chain employs TRBV2 and TRBJ1-2; D is perhaps TRBD1 (6 bases). The CDR3 loop is CASSDVRGRGYTF. The CDR3 DNA reads TGTGCCAGCAGTGATGTCAGGGGACGGGGCTACACCTTC.